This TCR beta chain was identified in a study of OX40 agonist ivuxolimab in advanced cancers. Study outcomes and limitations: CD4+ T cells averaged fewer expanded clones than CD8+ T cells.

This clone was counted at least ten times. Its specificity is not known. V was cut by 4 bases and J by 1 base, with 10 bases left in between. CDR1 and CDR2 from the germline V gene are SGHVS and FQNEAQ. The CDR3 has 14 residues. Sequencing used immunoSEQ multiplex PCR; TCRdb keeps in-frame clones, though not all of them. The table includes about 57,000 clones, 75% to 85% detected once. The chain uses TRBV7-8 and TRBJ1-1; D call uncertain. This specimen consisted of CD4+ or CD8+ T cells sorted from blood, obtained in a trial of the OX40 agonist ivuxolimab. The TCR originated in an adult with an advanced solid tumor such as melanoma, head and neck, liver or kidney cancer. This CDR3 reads CASSSPPWNTEAFF. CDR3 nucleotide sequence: TGTGCCAGCAGCTCCCCCCCCTGGAACACTGAAGCTTTCTTT.